This is a list of T cell receptor beta chains from one sample in a study of blood T cell repertoires in COVID-19. Only in-frame clones appear in the TCRdb table, and some are missing; sequencing was by immunoSEQ multiplex PCR. The table has some 150,000 clones, about 85% seen once; the top ten hold approximately 2.5%. The sample comprised peripheral blood. These receptors were obtained from a human donor with acute or convalescent COVID-19. The donor label of this sample is uncertain. Both conserved end residues are part of each CDR3. D genes are given only for firm matches. For some rows the clone size is stated as once, few or many, or as a class when expanded; others skip it.

CDR3nt,CDR3aa,abundance,v_gene,d_gene,j_gene
TGTGCCAGCAGCCAAGCTCCGCAGGGCTATGGCTACACCTTC,CASSQAPQGYGYTF,NA,TRBV3-1/TRBV3-2,NA,TRBJ1-2
TGTGCCAGCAGTTTGGGGGACACCTATAATTCACCCCTCCACTTT,CASSLGDTYNSPLHF,few,TRBV6-5,NA,TRBJ1-6
TGTGCCAGCAGCTTGCAAGGGACAGGGGTCACAGATACGCAGTATTTT,CASSLQGTGVTDTQYF,NA,TRBV5-6,TRBD1,TRBJ2-3
TGCAGTGCTGCAACAGGGTACGGCTACACCTTC,CSAATGYGYTF,NA,TRBV20-1,NA,TRBJ1-2
TGTGCCAGCAACAAAGACACCCCGGTCGCCAACGTCCTGACTTTC,CASNKDTPVANVLTF,NA,TRBV2,NA,TRBJ2-6
TGTGCCAGCAGCTTAGACACGAACACCGGGGAGCTGTTTTTT,CASSLDTNTGELFF,NA,TRBV7-9,NA,TRBJ2-2
TGCGCCAGCAGCGCGTGGGACACCCTGAGGGCTGAAGCTTTCTTT,CASSAWDTLRAEAFF,NA,TRBV5-1,NA,TRBJ1-1
TGTGCCAGCAGTGAACAGGGGCCGTCTTTCAATCAGCCCCAGCATTTT,CASSEQGPSFNQPQHF,NA,TRBV6-1,NA,TRBJ1-5
TGTGCCAGCTCCGGGACAGCATACAATGAGCAGTTCTTC,CASSGTAYNEQFF,NA,TRBV7-9,TRBD1,TRBJ2-1
TGTGCCACCAGTGACTCCGGACAAAGCCGTGCGAATGAGCAGTTCTTC,CATSDSGQSRANEQFF,NA,TRBV24-1,NA,TRBJ2-1
TGTGCCAGCAGGTTGGGGGGGCCGGAGACCCAGTACTTC,CASRLGGPETQYF,many,TRBV12-3/TRBV12-4,NA,TRBJ2-5
TGTGCCAGTAGTATTGTGGCTAGCGGTGGAGGCGGGGAGCTGTTTTTT,CASSIVASGGGGELFF,NA,TRBV19,TRBD2,TRBJ2-2
TGTGCCAGCAGAACGGGGGGCACCGGGGAGCTGTTTTTT,CASRTGGTGELFF,NA,TRBV12-3/TRBV12-4,TRBD2,TRBJ2-2
TGTGCCAGCAGTGGGGGACAGGCAACAACTAATGAAAAACTGTTTTTT,CASSGGQATTNEKLFF,few,TRBV28,TRBD1,TRBJ1-4
TGCGCCAGCAGTCCTCGGCAGGGTAGGGGCTACACCTTC,CASSPRQGRGYTF,once,TRBV23-1,NA,TRBJ1-2
TGCGCCAGCAGCCAAGCATCAGGGGACTACAATGAGCAGTTCTTC,CASSQASGDYNEQFF,NA,TRBV4-1,NA,TRBJ2-1
TGTGCCAGCAGTTACGCCGATCTCGGGGAGACCCAGTACTTC,CASSYADLGETQYF,NA,TRBV6-6,NA,TRBJ2-5
TGTGCCACCAGTGATGGACAGGGCGGCTACAATGAGCAGTTCTTC,CATSDGQGGYNEQFF,NA,TRBV24-1,TRBD1,TRBJ2-1
TGTGCCAGCAGCGTAGATCCGGGACAGGGACTGATCTACTATGGCTACACCTTC,CASSVDPGQGLIYYGYTF,NA,TRBV9,TRBD1,TRBJ1-2
TGTGCCAGCAGCTTGGGCCTGAACTATCAGCCCCAGCATTTT,CASSLGLNYQPQHF,NA,TRBV5-8,NA,TRBJ1-5
TGTGCCAGTAGCCCTGACAGGGGTCAGACCCAGTACTTC,CASSPDRGQTQYF,NA,TRBV19,TRBD1,TRBJ2-5
TGTGCCAGCAGTTTGGTTCAGGGCACTGAAGCTTTCTTT,CASSLVQGTEAFF,few,TRBV12-3/TRBV12-4,NA,TRBJ1-1
TGTGCCAGCATCCTGGCCCCGACAGGGTATTCCTACGAGCAGTACTTC,CASILAPTGYSYEQYF,NA,TRBV5-5,TRBD1,TRBJ2-7
TGTGCCAGCAGCCCGCCCGGGAGCTCTGGAAACACCATATATTTT,CASSPPGSSGNTIYF,few,TRBV7-2,NA,TRBJ1-3
TGTGCCAGCCGGACAGGGGGATTGAGCTCCTACGAGCAGTACTTC,CASRTGGLSSYEQYF,NA,TRBV6-5,TRBD1,TRBJ2-7
TGTGCCAGCAGCTTGTATCTAGCGGACCTCCAGAACACCGGGGAGCTGTTTTTT,CASSLYLADLQNTGELFF,NA,TRBV5-5,TRBD2,TRBJ2-2
TGTGCCAGCAGCCAAATACTAGCGGGGGGTCTAAGCTCCTACAATGAGCAGTTCTTC,CASSQILAGGLSSYNEQFF,NA,TRBV28,TRBD2,TRBJ2-1
TGTGCCAGCACCATCCTCCCGGGACAGGGTTACGAGCAGTACTTC,CASTILPGQGYEQYF,NA,TRBV6-5,TRBD1,TRBJ2-7
TGTGCCAGCTCACCTCTTGACAGGGGCAATGAGCAGTTCTTC,CASSPLDRGNEQFF,NA,TRBV18,TRBD1,TRBJ2-1
TGTGCCAGCAGCGTAGGCAACAGAAAAGGCCCATCTAGCACAGATACGCAGTATTTT,CASSVGNRKGPSSTDTQYF,NA,TRBV9,NA,TRBJ2-3
TGCGCCAGCAGCTTGGTAGCCAGGGAAAATTCACCCCTCCACTTT,CASSLVARENSPLHF,NA,TRBV5-1,NA,TRBJ1-6
TGCAGTGCCGAAACAGGGGATGGCTACACCTTC,CSAETGDGYTF,NA,TRBV20-1,TRBD1,TRBJ1-2
TGTGCCAGCAGCCCCTATTACGAGCAGTACTTC,CASSPYYEQYF,NA,TRBV28,NA,TRBJ2-7
TGTGCCAGCAGCCCAGAGACAGGGTGGGGGGGCTACACCTTC,CASSPETGWGGYTF,NA,TRBV4-2,TRBD1,TRBJ1-2
TGTGCCAGCACCACCACGGCGGGGGGAATTGTCGATGAGCAGTTCTTC,CASTTTAGGIVDEQFF,NA,TRBV7-2,TRBD2,TRBJ2-1
TGTGCCAGCAGCTTGGAGGCAGGGTCTGTCTATGGCTACACCTTC,CASSLEAGSVYGYTF,NA,TRBV5-4,NA,TRBJ1-2
TGTGCCAGCCTCAAGGGGACAGGGCTTGGAAACACCATATATTTT,CASLKGTGLGNTIYF,NA,TRBV6-5,TRBD1,TRBJ1-3
TGCGCCAGCCGTATTGGGGACAGGGAGGGCGGCTACACCTTC,CASRIGDREGGYTF,NA,TRBV5-1,TRBD1,TRBJ1-2
TGCAGTGCTAGTAGGCAGGTCAATCAGCCCCAGCATTTT,CSASRQVNQPQHF,NA,TRBV20-1,NA,TRBJ1-5
TGCAGTGCTCCCAGGACAGGGTCCGCTTTCTTT,CSAPRTGSAFF,NA,TRBV20-1,TRBD1,TRBJ1-1
TGCAGCGCCGGGAGGGGGTACGGCTACAATGAGCAGTTCTTC,CSAGRGYGYNEQFF,NA,TRBV29-1,TRBD2,TRBJ2-1
TGCAGTGCTAGTCGTTCTGGAAACACCATATATTTT,CSASRSGNTIYF,NA,TRBV20-1,NA,TRBJ1-3
TGTGCCAGCAGCTTAGGCAGGGGATCTAGCTATGGCTACACCTTC,CASSLGRGSSYGYTF,once,TRBV7-3,NA,TRBJ1-2
TGTGCCAGCAGCTTAGTCAGGGGGAACACTGAAGCTTTCTTT,CASSLVRGNTEAFF,NA,TRBV7-8,NA,TRBJ1-1
TGTGCCAGTACCCCAACCGGGACAGGTATAACTAATGAAAAACTGTTTTTT,CASTPTGTGITNEKLFF,NA,TRBV19,TRBD1,TRBJ1-4
TGTGCCAGCAGCTTCTTTGGGGCCAACGTCCTGACTTTC,CASSFFGANVLTF,NA,TRBV7-3,NA,TRBJ2-6
TGTGCCAGCAGTGAACTGCTGGCGGGGGGCTACGAGCAGTACTTC,CASSELLAGGYEQYF,NA,TRBV6-1,TRBD2,TRBJ2-7
TGTGCCAGCAGTAATTTAAAGGGGGATAGGGGCCAGCCCCAGCATTTT,CASSNLKGDRGQPQHF,once,TRBV11-2,NA,TRBJ1-5